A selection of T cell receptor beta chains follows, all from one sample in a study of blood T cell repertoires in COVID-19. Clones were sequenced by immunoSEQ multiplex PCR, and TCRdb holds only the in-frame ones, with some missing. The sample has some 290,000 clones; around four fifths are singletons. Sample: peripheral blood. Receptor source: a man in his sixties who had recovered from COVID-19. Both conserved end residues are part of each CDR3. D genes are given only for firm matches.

CSAPGVGANYNEQFF TGCAGCGCTCCGGGGGTAGGGGCCAATTACAATGAGCAGTTCTTC TRBJ2-1 TRBV29-1 -
CASSLRDRGLSGELFF TGTGCCAGCAGCCTCCGGGACAGGGGGTTATCCGGGGAGCTGTTTTTT TRBJ2-2 TRBV7-8 TRBD1
CASSQDIRGLGETQYF TGTGCCAGCAGCCAAGACATTCGGGGGTTAGGGGAGACCCAGTACTTC TRBJ2-5 TRBV3-1/TRBV3-2 -
CASTLIPRQGSYNEQFF TGTGCCAGCACCCTTATACCACGACAGGGGTCATACAATGAGCAGTTCTTC TRBJ2-1 TRBV21-1 -
CSVEEGYEQYF TGCAGCGTTGAGGAGGGTTACGAGCAGTACTTC TRBJ2-7 TRBV29-1 -
CASSSRTGGNTEAFF TGTGCCAGCAGCAGCAGGACAGGGGGGAACACTGAAGCTTTCTTT TRBJ1-1 TRBV11-2 TRBD1
CASSLGFQGGYTF TGTGCCAGCAGTCTCGGGTTTCAAGGTGGCTACACCTTC TRBJ1-2 TRBV6-5 -
CASSPYPPIAGNYGYTF TGTGCCAGTAGTCCATACCCCCCAATCGCGGGGAACTATGGCTACACCTTC TRBJ1-2 TRBV19 -
CASRSGLAGTGELFF TGTGCCAGCAGAAGTGGACTAGCAGGCACCGGGGAGCTGTTTTTT TRBJ2-2 TRBV9 TRBD2
CASSPPGGSTYSGNTIYF TGTGCCAGCAGCCCCCCGGGCGGGTCCACATACTCTGGAAACACCATATATTTT TRBJ1-3 TRBV14 -
CASSVFRGGGYTGELFF TGTGCCAGCAGCGTATTTCGCGGGGGGGGTTACACCGGGGAGCTGTTTTTT TRBJ2-2 TRBV9 TRBD2
CASSSPSPTSGVNEQFF TGTGCCAGCAGCTCACCCAGCCCCACTAGCGGGGTCAATGAGCAGTTCTTC TRBJ2-1 TRBV7-2 TRBD2
CASSLGRTSYGYTF TGTGCCAGCAGCTTAGGACGGACATCCTATGGCTACACCTTC TRBJ1-2 TRBV7-2 -
CASSGKLVTEAFF TGCGCCAGCAGTGGCAAACTGGTGACTGAAGCTTTCTTT TRBJ1-1 TRBV10-2 -
CSASTLAGGGNEQFF TGCAGTGCTAGTACTCTAGCGGGAGGAGGCAATGAGCAGTTCTTC TRBJ2-1 TRBV20-1 TRBD2
CASSEAVSGGTYNEQFF TGTGCCAGCAGTGAAGCAGTTAGCGGGGGGACCTACAATGAGCAGTTCTTC TRBJ2-1 TRBV6-1 TRBD2
CAIRGTESSYEQYF TGTGCCATCAGGGGGACAGAGAGCTCCTACGAGCAATACTTC TRBJ2-7 TRBV10-3 TRBD1
CAWNRGPPQETQYF TGTGCCTGGAACAGGGGGCCCCCCCAAGAGACCCAGTACTTC TRBJ2-5 TRBV30 TRBD1
CASSTGGPRTDTQYF TGTGCCAGCAGCACGGGGGGGCCCCGGACAGATACGCAGTATTTT TRBJ2-3 TRBV5-6 TRBD2
CASSEGQTSRYGYTF TGTGCCAGCAGTGAGGGCCAAACATCCCGCTATGGCTACACCTTC TRBJ1-2 TRBV6-1 -
CASSPGQRGQETQYF TGTGCCAGCAGCCCAGGACAGAGGGGCCAAGAGACCCAGTACTTC TRBJ2-5 TRBV9 -